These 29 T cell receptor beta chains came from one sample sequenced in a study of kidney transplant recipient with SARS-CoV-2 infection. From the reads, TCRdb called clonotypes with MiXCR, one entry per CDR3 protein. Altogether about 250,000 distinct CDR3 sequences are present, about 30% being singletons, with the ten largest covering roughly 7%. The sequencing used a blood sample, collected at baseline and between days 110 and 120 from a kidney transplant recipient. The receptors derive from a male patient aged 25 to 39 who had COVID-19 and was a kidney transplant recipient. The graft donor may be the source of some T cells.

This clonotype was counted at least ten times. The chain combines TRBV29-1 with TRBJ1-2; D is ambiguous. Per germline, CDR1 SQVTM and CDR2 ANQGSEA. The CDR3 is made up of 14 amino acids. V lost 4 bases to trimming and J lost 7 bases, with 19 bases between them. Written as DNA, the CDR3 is TGCAGCGTTGTAGGCCCACAGTCAGAAACTGGCTACACCTTC. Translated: CSVVGPQSETGYTF.

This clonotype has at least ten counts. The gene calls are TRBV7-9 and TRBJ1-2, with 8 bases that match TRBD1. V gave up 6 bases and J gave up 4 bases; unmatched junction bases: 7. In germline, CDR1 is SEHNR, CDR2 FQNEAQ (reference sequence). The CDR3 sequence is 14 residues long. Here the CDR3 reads CASRTQGVSYGYTF. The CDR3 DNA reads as TGTGCCAGCAGAACACAGGGGGTTAGCTATGGCTACACCTTC. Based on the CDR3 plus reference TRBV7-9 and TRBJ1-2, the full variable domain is DTGVSQNPRHKITKRGQNVTFRCDPISEHNRLYWYRQTLGQGPEFLTYFQNEAQLEKSRLLSDRFSAERPKGSFSTLEIQRTEQGDSAMYLCASRTQGVSYGYTFGSGTRLTVV.

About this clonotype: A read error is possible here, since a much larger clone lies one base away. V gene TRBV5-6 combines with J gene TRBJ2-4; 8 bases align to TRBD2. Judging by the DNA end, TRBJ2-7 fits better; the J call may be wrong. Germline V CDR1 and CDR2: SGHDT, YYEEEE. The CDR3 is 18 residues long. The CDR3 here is CASNLEVPRAGDFHEQYF. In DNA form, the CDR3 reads TGTGCCAGCAACTTGGAAGTCCCCCGAGCGGGAGACTTTCACGAGCAGTACTTC.

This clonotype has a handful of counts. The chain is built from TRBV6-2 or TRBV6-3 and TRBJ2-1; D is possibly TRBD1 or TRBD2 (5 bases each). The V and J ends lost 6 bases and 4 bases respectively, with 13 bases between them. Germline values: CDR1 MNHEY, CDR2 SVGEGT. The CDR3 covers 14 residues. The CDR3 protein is CASSDGDGYNEQFF. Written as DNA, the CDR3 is TGTGCCAGCAGCGACGGGGACGGATACAATGAGCAGTTCTTC.

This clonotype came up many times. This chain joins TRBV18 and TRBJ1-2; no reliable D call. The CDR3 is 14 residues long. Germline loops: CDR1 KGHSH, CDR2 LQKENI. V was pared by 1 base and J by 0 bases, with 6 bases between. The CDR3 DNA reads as TGTGCCAGCTCACCACAGGGTGCTAACTATGGCTACACCTTC. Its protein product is CASSPQGANYGYTF.

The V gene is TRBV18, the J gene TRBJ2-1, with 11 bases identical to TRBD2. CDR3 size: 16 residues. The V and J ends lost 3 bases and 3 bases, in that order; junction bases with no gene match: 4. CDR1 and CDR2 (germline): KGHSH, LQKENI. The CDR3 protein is CASSPEGLAVYNEQFF. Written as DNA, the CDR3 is TGTGCCAGCTCACCCGAGGGACTAGCGGTCTACAATGAGCAGTTCTTC.

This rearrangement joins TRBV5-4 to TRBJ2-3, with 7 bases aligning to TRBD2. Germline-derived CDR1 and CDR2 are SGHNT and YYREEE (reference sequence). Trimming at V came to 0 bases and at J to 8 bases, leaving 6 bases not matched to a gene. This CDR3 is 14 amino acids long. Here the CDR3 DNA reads TGTGCCAGCAGCTTGGAGCGGGGAGTCGGTACGCAGTATTTT. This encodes CASSLERGVGTQYF. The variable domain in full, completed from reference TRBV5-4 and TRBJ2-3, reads ETGVTQSPTHLIKTRGQQVTLRCSSQSGHNTVSWYQQALGQGPQFIFQYYREEENGRGNFPPRFSGLQFPNYSSELNVNALELDDSALYLCASSLERGVGTQYFGPGTRLTVL.

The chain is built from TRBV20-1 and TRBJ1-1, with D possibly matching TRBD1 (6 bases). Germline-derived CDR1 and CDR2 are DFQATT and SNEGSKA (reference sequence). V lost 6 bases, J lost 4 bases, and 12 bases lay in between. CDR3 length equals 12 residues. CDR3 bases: TGCAGTGCCACAGGGAAGGGCACTGAAGCTTTCTTT. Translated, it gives CSATGKGTEAFF.

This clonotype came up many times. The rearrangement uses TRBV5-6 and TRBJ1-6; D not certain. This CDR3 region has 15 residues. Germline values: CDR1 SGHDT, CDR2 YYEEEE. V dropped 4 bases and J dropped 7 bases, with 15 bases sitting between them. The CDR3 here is CASSHRSGANSPLHF. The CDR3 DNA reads TGTGCCAGCAGCCATCGATCAGGCGCCAATTCACCCCTCCACTTT. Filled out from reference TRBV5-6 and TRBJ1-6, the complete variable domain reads DAGVTQSPTHLIKTRGQQVTLRCSPKSGHDTVSWYQQALGQGPQFIFQYYEEEERQRGNFPDRFSGHQFPNYSSELNVNALLLGDSALYLCASSHRSGANSPLHFGNGTRLTVT.

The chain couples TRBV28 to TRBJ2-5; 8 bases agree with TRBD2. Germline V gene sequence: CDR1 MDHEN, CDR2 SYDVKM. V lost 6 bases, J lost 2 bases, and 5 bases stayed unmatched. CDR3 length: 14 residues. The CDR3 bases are TGTGCCAGCAGCGCGGGAGGCCCACAAGAGACCCAGTACTTC. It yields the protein CASSAGGPQETQYF.

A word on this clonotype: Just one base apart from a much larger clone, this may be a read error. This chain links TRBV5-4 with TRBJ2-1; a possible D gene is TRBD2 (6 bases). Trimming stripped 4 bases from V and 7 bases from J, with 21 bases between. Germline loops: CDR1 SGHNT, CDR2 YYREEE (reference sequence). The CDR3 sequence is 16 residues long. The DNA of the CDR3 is TGTGCCAGCAGCGGAGGACTAACGGGAGCTGGGAATGAGCAGTTCTTC. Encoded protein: CASSGGLTGAGNEQFF.

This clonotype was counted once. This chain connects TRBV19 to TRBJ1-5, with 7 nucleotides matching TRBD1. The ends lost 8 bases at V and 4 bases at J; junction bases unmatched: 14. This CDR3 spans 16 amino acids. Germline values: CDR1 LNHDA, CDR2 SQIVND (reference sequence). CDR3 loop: CASGRGRGYSNQPQHF. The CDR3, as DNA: TGTGCCAGTGGTCGAGGCAGGGGGTATAGTAATCAGCCCCAGCATTTT.

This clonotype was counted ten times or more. CDR3: CASKLVRHSYEQYF. CDR3 DNA: TGTGCCAGCAAATTGGTGAGGCACTCCTACGAGCAGTACTTC. The J gene is TRBJ2-7, the V gene TRBV2, with unresolved D. Deletions cut 7 bases from V and 0 bases from J, with 13 bases between. This CDR3 has 14 residues. Germline lookup yields CDR1 SNHLY and CDR2 FYNNEI.

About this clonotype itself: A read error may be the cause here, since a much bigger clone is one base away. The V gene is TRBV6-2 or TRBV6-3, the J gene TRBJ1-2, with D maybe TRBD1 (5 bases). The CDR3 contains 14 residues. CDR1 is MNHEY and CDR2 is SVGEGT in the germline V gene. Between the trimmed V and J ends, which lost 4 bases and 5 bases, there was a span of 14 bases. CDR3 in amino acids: CASSSTGLWYGYTF. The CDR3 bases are TGTGCCAGCAGTTCCACGGGACTGTGGTATGGCTACACCTTC.

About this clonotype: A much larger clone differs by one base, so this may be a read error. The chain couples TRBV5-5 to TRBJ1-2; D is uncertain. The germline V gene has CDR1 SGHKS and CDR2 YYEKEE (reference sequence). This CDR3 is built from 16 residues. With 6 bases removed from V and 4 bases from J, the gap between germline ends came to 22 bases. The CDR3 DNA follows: TGTGCCAGCACCATTATTGACTCGCGAAAGACCTATGGCTACACCTTC. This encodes CASTIIDSRKTYGYTF.

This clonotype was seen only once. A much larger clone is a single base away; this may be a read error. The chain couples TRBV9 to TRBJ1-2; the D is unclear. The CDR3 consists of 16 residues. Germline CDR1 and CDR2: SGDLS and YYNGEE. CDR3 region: CTSIWLYSRKTYGYTF. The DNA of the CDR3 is TGTACCAGCATCTGGCTGTACTCAAGAAAGACCTATGGCTACACCTTC.

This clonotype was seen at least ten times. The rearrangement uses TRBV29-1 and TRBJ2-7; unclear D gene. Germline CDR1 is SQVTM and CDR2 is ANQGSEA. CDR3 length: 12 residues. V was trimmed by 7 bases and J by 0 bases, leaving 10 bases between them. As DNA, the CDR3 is TGCAGCGCAACCCAAAGCTCCTACGAGCAGTACTTC. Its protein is CSATQSSYEQYF.

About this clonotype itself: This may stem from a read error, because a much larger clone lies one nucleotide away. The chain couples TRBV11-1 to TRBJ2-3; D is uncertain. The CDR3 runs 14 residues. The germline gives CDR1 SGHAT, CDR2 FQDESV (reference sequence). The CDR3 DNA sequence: TGTGCCAGCAGCTTTCTACGATCAACAGATGCGCAGTATTTT. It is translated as CASSFLRSTDAQYF.

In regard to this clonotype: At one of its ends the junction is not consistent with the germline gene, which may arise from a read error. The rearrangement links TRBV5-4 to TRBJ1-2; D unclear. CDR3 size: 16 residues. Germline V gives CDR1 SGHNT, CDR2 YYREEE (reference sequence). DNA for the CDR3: TGTGCCAGCCCATGTAACGTACCAGGAAAGACCTATGGCCACACCTTC. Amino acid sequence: CASPCNVPGKTYGHTF.

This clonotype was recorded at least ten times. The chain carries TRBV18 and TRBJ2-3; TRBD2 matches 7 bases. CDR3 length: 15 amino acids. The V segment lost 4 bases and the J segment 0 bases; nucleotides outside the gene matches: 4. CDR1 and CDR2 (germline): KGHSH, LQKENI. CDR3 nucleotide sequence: TGTGCCAGCTCACGGTCTAGCGGTAGCACAGATACGCAGTATTTT. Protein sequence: CASSRSSGSTDTQYF.

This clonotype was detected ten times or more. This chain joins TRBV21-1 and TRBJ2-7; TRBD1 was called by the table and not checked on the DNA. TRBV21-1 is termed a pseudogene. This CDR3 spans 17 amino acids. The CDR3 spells CASSKEGQGDPSYEQYF. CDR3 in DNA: TGTGCCAGCAGCAAAGAGGGACAGGGCGACCCTTCCTACGAGCAGTACTTC.

For the CDR3, the DNA is TGTGCCAGCAGCTGGGGACAGGGGTTGACAGATACGCAGTATTTT. Encoded protein: CASSWGQGLTDTQYF. The chain links TRBV5-6 to TRBJ2-3; 10 bases are a match to TRBD1. Trimming removed 3 bases from V and 3 bases from J; junction bases left unmatched: 4. The CDR3 runs 15 residues. Germline V gene sequence: CDR1 SGHDT, CDR2 YYEEEE.

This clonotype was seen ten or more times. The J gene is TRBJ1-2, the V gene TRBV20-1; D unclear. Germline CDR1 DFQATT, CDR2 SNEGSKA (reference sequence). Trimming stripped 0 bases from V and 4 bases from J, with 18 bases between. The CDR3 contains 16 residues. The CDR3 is CSAREWLFRKTYGYTF. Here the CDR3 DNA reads TGCAGTGCTAGAGAATGGCTGTTTCGAAAGACCTATGGCTACACCTTC.

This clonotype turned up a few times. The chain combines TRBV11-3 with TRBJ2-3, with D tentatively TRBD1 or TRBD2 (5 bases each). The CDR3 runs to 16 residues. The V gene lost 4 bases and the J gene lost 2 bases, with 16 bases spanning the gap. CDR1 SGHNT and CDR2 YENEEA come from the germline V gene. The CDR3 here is CASSSRDGGFTDTQYF. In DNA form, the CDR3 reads TGTGCCAGCAGCTCTAGGGATGGGGGTTTCACAGATACGCAGTATTTT.

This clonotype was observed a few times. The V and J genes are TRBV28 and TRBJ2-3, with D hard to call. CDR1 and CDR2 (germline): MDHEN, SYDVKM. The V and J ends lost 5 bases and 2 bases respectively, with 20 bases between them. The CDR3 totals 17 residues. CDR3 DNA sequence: TGTGCCAGCAGTAAAAAAAGGGCACTTCCAGCCACAGATACGCAGTATTTT. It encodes CASSKKRALPATDTQYF. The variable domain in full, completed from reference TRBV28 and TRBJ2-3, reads DVKVTQSSRYLVKRTGEKVFLECVQDMDHENMFWYRQDPGLGLRLIYFSYDVKMKEKGDIPEGYSVSREKKERFSLILESASTNQTSMYLCASSKKRALPATDTQYFGPGTRLTVL.

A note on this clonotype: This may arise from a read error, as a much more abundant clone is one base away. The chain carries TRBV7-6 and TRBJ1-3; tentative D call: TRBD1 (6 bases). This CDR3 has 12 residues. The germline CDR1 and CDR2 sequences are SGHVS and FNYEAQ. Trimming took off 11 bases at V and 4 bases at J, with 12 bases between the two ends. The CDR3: CAGTGNGNTIYF. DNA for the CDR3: TGTGCCGGTACAGGGAACGGAAACACCATATATTTT.

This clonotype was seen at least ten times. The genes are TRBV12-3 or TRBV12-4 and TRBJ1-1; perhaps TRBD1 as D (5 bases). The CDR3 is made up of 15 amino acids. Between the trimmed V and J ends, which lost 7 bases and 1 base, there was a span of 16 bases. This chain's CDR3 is CASTLGSGPNTEAFF. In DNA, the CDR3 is TGTGCCAGCACCTTGGGGTCAGGGCCGAACACTGAAGCTTTCTTT.

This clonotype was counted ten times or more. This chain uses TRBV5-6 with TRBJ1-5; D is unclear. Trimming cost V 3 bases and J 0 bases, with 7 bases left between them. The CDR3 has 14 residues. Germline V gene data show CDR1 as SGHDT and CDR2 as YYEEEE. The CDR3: CASSWTGSNQPQHF. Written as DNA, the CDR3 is TGTGCCAGCAGCTGGACGGGTAGCAATCAGCCCCAGCATTTT.

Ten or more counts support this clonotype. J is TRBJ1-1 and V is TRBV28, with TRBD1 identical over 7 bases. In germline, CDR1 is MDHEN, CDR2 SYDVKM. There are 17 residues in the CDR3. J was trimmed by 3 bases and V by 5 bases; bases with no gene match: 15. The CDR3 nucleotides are TGTGCCAGCAGTCTCGGATGGGCAGGGGGGTTCGACACTGAAGCTTTCTTT. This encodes CASSLGWAGGFDTEAFF.